The clone carrying this T cell receptor (beta chain) came up a few times. This sample is part of a study of regulatory T cells in long-lasting Graves disease. Between the trimmed V and J ends, which lost 8 bases and 0 bases, there was a span of 11 bases. The CDR3 totals 14 residues. CDR1 and CDR2 (germline): LNHDA, SQIVND (reference sequence). Assembly of TCR beta libraries relied on iRepertoire HTBI primers together with Arm-PCR of CDR3 regions. TCRdb recomputed calls from the multiplex PCR reads with MiXCR, one row per CDR3 protein. The table includes 500,000 or so distinct CDR3 sequences, roughly 15% detected once. The time point was: newly diagnosed GD, antithyroid drugs for less than 3 months. Preparation of the TCR library used RNA extracted from PBMCs. These data were also reused for a study on T cells in Graves' hyperthyroidism and ophthalmopathy.

The material was peripheral blood mononuclear cells (PBMCs), obtained at new diagnosis, from a patient treated with antithyroid drugs. The gene calls are TRBV19 and TRBJ1-5; D unresolved. The sequence was collected from a woman in her forties or fifties with Graves disease. This chain's CDR3 is CASYDGYSNQPQHF. CDR3 DNA sequence: TGTGCCAGTTATGACGGCTATAGCAATCAGCCCCAGCATTTT.